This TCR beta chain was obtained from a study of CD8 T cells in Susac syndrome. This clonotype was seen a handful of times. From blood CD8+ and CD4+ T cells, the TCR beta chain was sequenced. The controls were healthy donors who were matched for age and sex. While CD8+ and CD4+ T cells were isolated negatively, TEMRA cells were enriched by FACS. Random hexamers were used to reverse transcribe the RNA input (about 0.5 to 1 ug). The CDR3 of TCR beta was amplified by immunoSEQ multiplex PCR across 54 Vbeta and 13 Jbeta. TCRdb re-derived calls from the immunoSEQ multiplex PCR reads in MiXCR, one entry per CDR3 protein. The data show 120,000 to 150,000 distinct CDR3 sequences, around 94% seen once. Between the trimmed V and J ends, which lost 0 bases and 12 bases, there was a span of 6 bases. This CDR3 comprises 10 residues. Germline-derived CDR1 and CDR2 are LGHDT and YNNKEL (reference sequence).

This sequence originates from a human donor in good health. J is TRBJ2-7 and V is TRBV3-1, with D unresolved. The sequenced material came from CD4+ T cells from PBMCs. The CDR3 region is CASSQDRVYF. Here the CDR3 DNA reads TGTGCCAGCAGCCAAGATCGGGTGTACTTC.